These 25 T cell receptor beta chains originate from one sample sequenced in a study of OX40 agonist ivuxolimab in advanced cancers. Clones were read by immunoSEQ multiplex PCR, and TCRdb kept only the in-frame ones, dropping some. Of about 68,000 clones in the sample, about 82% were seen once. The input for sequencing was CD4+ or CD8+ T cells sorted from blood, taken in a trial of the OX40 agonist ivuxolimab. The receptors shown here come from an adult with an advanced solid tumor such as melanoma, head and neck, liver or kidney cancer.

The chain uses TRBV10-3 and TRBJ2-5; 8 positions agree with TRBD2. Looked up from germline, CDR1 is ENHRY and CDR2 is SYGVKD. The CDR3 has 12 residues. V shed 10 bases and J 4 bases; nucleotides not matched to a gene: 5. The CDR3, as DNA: TGTGCCACCCGGGGGGGTGGAGAGACCCAGTACTTC. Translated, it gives CATRGGGETQYF.

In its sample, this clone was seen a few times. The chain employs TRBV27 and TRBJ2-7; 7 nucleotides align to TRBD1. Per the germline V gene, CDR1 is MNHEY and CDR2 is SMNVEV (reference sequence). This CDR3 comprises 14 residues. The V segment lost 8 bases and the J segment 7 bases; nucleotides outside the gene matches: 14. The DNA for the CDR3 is TGTGCCAGCCGTCGGAAGGGGGCAGGGTGGGAGCAGTACGTC. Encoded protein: CASRRKGAGWEQYV.

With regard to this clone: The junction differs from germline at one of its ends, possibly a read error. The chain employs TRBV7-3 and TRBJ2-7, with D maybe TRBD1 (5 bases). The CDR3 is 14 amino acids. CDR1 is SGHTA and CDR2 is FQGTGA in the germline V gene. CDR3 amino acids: CASSQAQGFYEQYF. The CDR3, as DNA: TGCGCCAGCAGCCAAGCCCAGGGATTCTACGAGCAGTACTTC.

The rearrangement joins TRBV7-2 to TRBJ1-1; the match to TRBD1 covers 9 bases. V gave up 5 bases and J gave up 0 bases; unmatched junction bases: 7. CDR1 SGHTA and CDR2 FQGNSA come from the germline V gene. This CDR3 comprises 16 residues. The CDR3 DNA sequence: TGTGCCAGCAGCCCCCGACAGGGGGTCTTGAACACTGAAGCTTTCTTT. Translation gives CASSPRQGVLNTEAFF.

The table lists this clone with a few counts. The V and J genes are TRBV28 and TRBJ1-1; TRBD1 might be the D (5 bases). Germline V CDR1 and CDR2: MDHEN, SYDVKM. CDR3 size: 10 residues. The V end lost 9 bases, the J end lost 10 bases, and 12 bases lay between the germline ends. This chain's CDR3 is CASRGGGAFF. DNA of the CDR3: TGTGCCAGTCGTGGGGGTGGAGCTTTCTTT.

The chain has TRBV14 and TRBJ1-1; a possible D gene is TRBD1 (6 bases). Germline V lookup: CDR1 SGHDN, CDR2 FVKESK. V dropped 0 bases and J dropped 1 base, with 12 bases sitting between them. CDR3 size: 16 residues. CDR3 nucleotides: TGTGCCAGCAGCCAAGATGGGAGGGGGTCGAACACTGAAGCTTTCTTT. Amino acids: CASSQDGRGSNTEAFF.

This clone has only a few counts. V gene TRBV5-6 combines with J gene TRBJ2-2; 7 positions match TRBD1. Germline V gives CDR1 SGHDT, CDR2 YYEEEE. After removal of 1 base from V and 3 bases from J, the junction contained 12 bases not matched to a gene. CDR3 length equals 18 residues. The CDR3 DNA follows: TGTGCCAGCAGCTTGAACCCACAGGGGCGCTGGGACACCGGGGAGCTGTTTTTT. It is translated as CASSLNPQGRWDTGELFF.

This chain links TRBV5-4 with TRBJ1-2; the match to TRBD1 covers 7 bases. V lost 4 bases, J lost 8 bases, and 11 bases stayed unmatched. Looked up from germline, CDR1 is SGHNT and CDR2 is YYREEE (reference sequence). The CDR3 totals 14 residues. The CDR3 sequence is CASSTPTGKVGYTF. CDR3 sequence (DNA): TGTGCCAGCAGCACCCCGACAGGGAAGGTCGGCTACACCTTC.

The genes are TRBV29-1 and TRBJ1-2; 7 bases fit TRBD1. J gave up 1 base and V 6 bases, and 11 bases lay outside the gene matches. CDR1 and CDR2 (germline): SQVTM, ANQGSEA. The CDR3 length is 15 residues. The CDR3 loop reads CSVDRDSSFNYGYTF. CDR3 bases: TGCAGCGTCGACCGGGACAGCTCCTTTAACTATGGCTACACCTTC.

CDR3 protein: CATIDTSGRSVTQYF. The CDR3 DNA reads as TGTGCCACCATCGACACTAGCGGGAGAAGTGTTACGCAGTATTTT. This sequence joins TRBV15 and TRBJ2-3, with 11 bases fitting TRBD2. The CDR3 has 15 amino acids. Germline CDR1 reads LNHNV; CDR2 reads YYDKDF (reference sequence). V shed 7 bases, J shed 8 bases, and the junction held 11 bases outside the gene matches.

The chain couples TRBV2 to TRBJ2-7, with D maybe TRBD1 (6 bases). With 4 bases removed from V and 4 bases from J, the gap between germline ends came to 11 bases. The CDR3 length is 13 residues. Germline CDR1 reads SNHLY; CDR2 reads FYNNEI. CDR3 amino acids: CASSGTDGYEQYF. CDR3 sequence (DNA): TGTGCCAGCAGTGGGACAGATGGATACGAGCAGTACTTC.

CDR3 sequence: CASTQGGDLSTDTQYF. The CDR3 DNA is TGTGCCAGCACCCAAGGGGGGGATCTTAGCACAGATACGCAGTATTTT. V is TRBV9 and J is TRBJ2-3; TRBD2 is a possible D gene (7 bases). Per germline, CDR1 SGDLS and CDR2 YYNGEE. V gave up 6 bases and J gave up 0 bases, with 17 bases separating them. This CDR3 is 16 amino acids long.

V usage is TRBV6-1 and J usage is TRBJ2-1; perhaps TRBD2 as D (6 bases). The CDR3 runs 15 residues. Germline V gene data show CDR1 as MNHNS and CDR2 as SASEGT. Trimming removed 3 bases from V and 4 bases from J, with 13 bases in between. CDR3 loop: CASSDRGGVYNEQFF. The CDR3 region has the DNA TGTGCCAGCAGTGATAGGGGCGGGGTTTACAATGAGCAGTTCTTC.

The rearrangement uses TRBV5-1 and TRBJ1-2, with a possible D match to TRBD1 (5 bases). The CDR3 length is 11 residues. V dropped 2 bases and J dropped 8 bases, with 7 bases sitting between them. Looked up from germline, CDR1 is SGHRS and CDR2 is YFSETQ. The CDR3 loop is CASSLGEGYTF. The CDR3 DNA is TGCGCCAGCAGCTTAGGGGAAGGCTACACCTTC.

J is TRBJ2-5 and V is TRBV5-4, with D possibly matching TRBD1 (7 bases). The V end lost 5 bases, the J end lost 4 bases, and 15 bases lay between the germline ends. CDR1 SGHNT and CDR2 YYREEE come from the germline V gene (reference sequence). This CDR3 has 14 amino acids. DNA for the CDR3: TGTGCCAGCAGTCCACAGGGGCGGGGAGAGACCCAGTACTTC. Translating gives CASSPQGRGETQYF. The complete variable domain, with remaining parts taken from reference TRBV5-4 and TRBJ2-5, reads ETGVTQSPTHLIKTRGQQVTLRCSSQSGHNTVSWYQQALGQGPQFIFQYYREEENGRGNFPPRFSGLQFPNYSSELNVNALELDDSALYLCASSPQGRGETQYFGPGTRLLVL.

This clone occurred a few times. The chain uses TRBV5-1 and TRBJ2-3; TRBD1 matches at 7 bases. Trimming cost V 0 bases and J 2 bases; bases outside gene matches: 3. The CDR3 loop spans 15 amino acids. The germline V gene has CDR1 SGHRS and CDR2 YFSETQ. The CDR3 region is CASSLVTGNTDTQYF. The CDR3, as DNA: TGCGCCAGCAGCTTGGTGACAGGGAACACAGATACGCAGTATTTT.

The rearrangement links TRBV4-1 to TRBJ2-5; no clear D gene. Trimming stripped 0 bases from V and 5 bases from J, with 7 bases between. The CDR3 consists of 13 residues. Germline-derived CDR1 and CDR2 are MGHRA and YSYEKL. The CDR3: CASSQETVETQYF. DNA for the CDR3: TGCGCCAGCAGCCAAGAGACCGTGGAGACCCAGTACTTC.

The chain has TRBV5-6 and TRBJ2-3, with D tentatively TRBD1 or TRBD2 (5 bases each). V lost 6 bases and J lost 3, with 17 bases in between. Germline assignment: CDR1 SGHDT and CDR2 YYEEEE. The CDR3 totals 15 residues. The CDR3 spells CASTPKRGGTDTQYF. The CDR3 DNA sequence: TGTGCCAGCACTCCTAAGAGGGGCGGTACAGATACGCAGTATTTT.

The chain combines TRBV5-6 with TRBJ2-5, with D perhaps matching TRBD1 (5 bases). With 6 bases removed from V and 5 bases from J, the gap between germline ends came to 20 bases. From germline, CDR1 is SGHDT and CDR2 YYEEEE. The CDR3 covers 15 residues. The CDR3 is CASTHWGPTGETQYF. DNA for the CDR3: TGTGCCAGCACCCACTGGGGCCCCACCGGGGAGACCCAGTACTTC.

In nucleotides, the CDR3 is TGTGCCAGCAGCCCTACAGGGGCGAGCACAGATACGCAGTATTTT. Encoded protein: CASSPTGASTDTQYF. The chain couples TRBV7-8 to TRBJ2-3, with 7 bases lining up with TRBD1. The CDR3 contains 15 residues. Losses at the gene ends were 5 bases for V and 0 bases for J; bases not matched to a gene: 5. The V gene's germline CDR1 is SGHVS and CDR2 FQNEAQ.

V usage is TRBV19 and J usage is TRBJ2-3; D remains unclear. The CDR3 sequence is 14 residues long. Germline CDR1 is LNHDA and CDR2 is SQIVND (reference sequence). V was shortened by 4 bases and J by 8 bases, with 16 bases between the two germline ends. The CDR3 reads CASSTGGSSGTQYF. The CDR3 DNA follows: TGTGCCAGTAGTACGGGCGGTAGCTCTGGTACGCAGTATTTT.

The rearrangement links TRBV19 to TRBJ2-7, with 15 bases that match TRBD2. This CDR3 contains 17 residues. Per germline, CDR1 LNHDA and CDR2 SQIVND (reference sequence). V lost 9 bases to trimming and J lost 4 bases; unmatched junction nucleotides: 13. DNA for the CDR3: TGTGCCAGCCGACCCGGGACTAGCGGGGGGATTTGGTACGAGCAGTACGTC. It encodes CASRPGTSGGIWYEQYV.

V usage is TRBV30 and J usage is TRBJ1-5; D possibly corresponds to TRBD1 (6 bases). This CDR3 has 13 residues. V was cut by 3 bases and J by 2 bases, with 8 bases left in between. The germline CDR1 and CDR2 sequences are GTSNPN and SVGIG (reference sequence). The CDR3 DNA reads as TGTGCCTGGAGCAGGGGACGCAATCAGCCCCAGCATTTT. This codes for CAWSRGRNQPQHF. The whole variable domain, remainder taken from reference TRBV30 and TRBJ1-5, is SQTIHQWPATLVQPVGSPLSLECTVEGTSNPNLYWYRQAAGRGLQLLFYSVGIGQISSEVPQNLSASRPQDRQFILSSKKLLLSDSGFYLCAWSRGRNQPQHFGDGTRLSIL.

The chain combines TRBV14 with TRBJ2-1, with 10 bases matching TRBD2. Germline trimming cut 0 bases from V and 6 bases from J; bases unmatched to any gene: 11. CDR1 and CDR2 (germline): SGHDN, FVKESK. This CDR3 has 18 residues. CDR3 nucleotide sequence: TGTGCCAGCAGCCAAGATCGGGCTAGCGGGAGTGTTTTCAATGAGCAGTTCTTC. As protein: CASSQDRASGSVFNEQFF.

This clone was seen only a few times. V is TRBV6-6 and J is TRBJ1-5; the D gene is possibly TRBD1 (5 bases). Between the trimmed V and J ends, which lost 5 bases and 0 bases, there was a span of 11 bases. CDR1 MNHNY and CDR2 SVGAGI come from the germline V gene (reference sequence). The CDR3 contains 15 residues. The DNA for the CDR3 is TGTGCCAGCAGTCCGGACGGACATAGCAATCAGCCCCAGCATTTT. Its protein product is CASSPDGHSNQPQHF.